Presented here are 29 T cell receptor beta chains from one specimen sequenced in a study of CD8+ T cells in alopecia areata. RNA extraction was followed by reverse transcription into cDNA, which acted as the sequencing template. Using immunoSEQ multiplex PCR, the repertoire was profiled, and TCRdb retains in-frame clones only, with some absent. The sample holds 200,000 to 250,000 clones, 57% seen once. The input for sequencing was CD4+ T cells sorted from blood, taken at week 0. These receptors came from a human donor with alopecia areata.

The chain employs TRBV29-1 and TRBJ2-4; 8 bases agree with TRBD1. The CDR3 extends over 15 amino acids. The germline V gene encodes CDR1 SQVTM and CDR2 ANQGSEA. V lost 3 bases to trimming and J lost 0 bases; unmatched junction nucleotides: 4. DNA for the CDR3: TGCAGCGTTGATTGGGACAGGTCAGCCAAAAACATTCAGTACTTC. It encodes CSVDWDRSAKNIQYF.

This clone was detected only once. The chain employs TRBV4-2 and TRBJ2-3; D is possibly TRBD2 (5 bases). The V gene's germline CDR1 is LGHNA and CDR2 YNFKEQ. Trimming left V 0 bases short and J 2 bases short, with 12 bases between. CDR3 length: 16 residues. This CDR3 reads CASSQDYGGPTDTQYF. Written as DNA, the CDR3 is TGTGCCAGCAGCCAAGATTACGGAGGACCCACAGATACGCAGTATTTT.

This clone has just a few counts. The chain is built from TRBV6-1 and TRBJ2-1; 11 nucleotides line up with TRBD1. Germline-derived CDR1 and CDR2 are MNHNS and SASEGT. The CDR3 is 15 residues long. Losses at the gene ends were 5 bases for V and 6 bases for J; bases not matched to a gene: 6. The CDR3 region is CASSSGTGGFNEQFF. Here the CDR3 DNA reads TGTGCCAGCAGTTCGGGGACAGGGGGATTCAATGAGCAGTTCTTC.

The chain couples TRBV19 to TRBJ1-5; D is undetermined. CDR3 length equals 13 residues. Trimming stripped 4 bases from V and 4 bases from J, with 8 bases between. Germline lookup yields CDR1 LNHDA and CDR2 SQIVND (reference sequence). The CDR3 DNA is TGTGCCAGTAGTAAATGGGGAAATCAGCCCCAGCATTTT. Translation gives CASSKWGNQPQHF.

Only one count was recorded for this clone. The chain couples TRBV5-1 to TRBJ2-3; D might be TRBD1 (6 bases). The CDR3 extends over 16 amino acids. V was shortened by 7 bases and J by 0 bases, with 18 bases between the two germline ends. Germline CDR1 and CDR2: SGHRS and YFSETQ. As DNA, the CDR3 is TGCGCCAGCCAAAGGGAAGGGGGAACTAGCACAGATACGCAGTATTTT. It is translated as CASQREGGTSTDTQYF.

This clone was counted only a few times. The gene calls are TRBV7-2 and TRBJ2-5; D call uncertain. Germline V gene data show CDR1 as SGHTA and CDR2 as FQGNSA. V gave up 5 bases and J gave up 5 bases, with 6 bases separating them. There are 11 residues in the CDR3. In nucleotides, the CDR3 is TGTGCCAGCAGCAGATCGGAGACCCAGTACTTC. Amino acids: CASSRSETQYF.

The chain has TRBV10-3 and TRBJ2-7; D perhaps matches TRBD1 (6 bases). The CDR3 sequence is 13 residues long. Between the trimmed V and J ends, which lost 4 bases and 0 bases, there was a span of 7 bases. The germline CDR1 and CDR2 sequences are ENHRY and SYGVKD. The DNA for the CDR3 is TGTGCCATCAGTGGACAGGCCTCCTACGAGCAGTACTTC. It is translated as CAISGQASYEQYF.

CDR3 DNA: TGCAGCGTGGGGACAGTAATCACAGATACGCAGTATTTT. Protein product: CSVGTVITDTQYF. The chain links TRBV29-1 to TRBJ2-3; 7 bases match TRBD1. CDR3 length: 13 residues. Trimming removed 6 bases from V and 2 bases from J; junction bases left unmatched: 5. The V gene's germline CDR1 is SQVTM and CDR2 ANQGSEA.

CDR3: CASSYVGQGLSDGYTF. The CDR3 coding sequence is TGTGCCAGCAGTTACGTCGGGCAGGGGCTCTCCGATGGCTACACCTTC. This chain joins TRBV6-5 and TRBJ1-2; D perhaps matches TRBD1 (6 bases). The germline gives CDR1 MNHEY, CDR2 SVGAGI. The V end lost 2 bases, the J end lost 6 bases, and 19 bases lay between the germline ends. CDR3 length equals 16 residues.

This rearrangement joins TRBV30 to TRBJ2-7; D possibly corresponds to TRBD2 (5 bases). Germline CDR1 GTSNPN, CDR2 SVGIG (reference sequence). V was shortened by 4 bases and J by 0 bases, with 10 bases between the two germline ends. CDR3 length: 13 amino acids. CDR3 loop: CAWTAGNSYEQYF. CDR3 DNA sequence: TGTGCCTGGACAGCCGGGAACTCCTACGAGCAGTACTTC.

This clone was seen a handful of times. The CDR3 here is CASSRRLAGVPTSYEQYF. CDR3 DNA sequence: TGTGCCAGCAGCCGTCGACTAGCGGGAGTCCCAACTTCCTACGAGCAGTACTTC. This rearrangement joins TRBV7-2 to TRBJ2-7; TRBD2 matches at 12 bases. There are 18 residues in the CDR3. Looked up from germline, CDR1 is SGHTA and CDR2 is FQGNSA. With 5 bases clipped from V and 1 base from J, the junction kept 12 bases outside the gene matches.

About this clone itself: Additional DNA sequences in this sample encode the identical CDR3. This chain joins TRBV20-1 and TRBJ1-2; no firm D call. CDR3 length: 11 amino acids. The germline CDR1 and CDR2 sequences are DFQATT and SNEGSKA (reference sequence). V was shortened by 1 base and J by 4 bases, with 4 bases between the two germline ends. Here the CDR3 DNA reads TGCAGTGCTAGAGTAAGCTATGGCTACACCTTC. Encoded protein: CSARVSYGYTF.

This clone was found a few times. This chain joins TRBV2 and TRBJ1-1; tentative D call: TRBD1 (5 bases). V gave up 8 bases and J gave up 0 bases, with 10 bases separating them. The CDR3 has 13 residues. Looked up from germline, CDR1 is SNHLY and CDR2 is FYNNEI. CDR3 bases: TGTGCCAGCCGCATGGGGCTGAACACTGAAGCTTTCTTT. It codes for CASRMGLNTEAFF.

The genes are TRBV9 and TRBJ1-1; D gene uncertain. The CDR3 runs to 13 residues. With 3 bases removed from V and 3 bases from J, the gap between germline ends came to 9 bases. CDR1 is SGDLS, CDR2 YYNGEE, per germline. The CDR3 DNA follows: TGTGCCAGCAGCGGACCCACTCACACTGAAGCTTTCTTT. It codes for CASSGPTHTEAFF.

Comment on this clone: A junction end diverges from the germline sequence, so it may reflect a read error. V is TRBV20-1 and J is TRBJ1-2, with a tentative D call TRBD1 (6 bases). CDR1 and CDR2 (germline): DFQATT, SNEGSKA (reference sequence). The CDR3 has 11 amino acids. The CDR3 sequence is CSARDVTGYSF. CDR3 nucleotide sequence: TGCAGTGCTAGAGATGTGACAGGTTATTCATTC.

This chain joins TRBV7-9 and TRBJ2-7; 7 positions match TRBD2. CDR1 and CDR2 (germline): SEHNR, FQNEAQ (reference sequence). This CDR3 region has 14 residues. V lost 4 bases to trimming and J lost 5 bases; unmatched junction nucleotides: 8. CDR3 sequence reads: CASSSGLGTDEQYF. CDR3 nucleotides: TGTGCCAGCAGCTCTGGACTAGGGACGGACGAGCAGTACTTC.

The chain employs TRBV4-1 and TRBJ1-2; D unresolved. Per the germline V gene, CDR1 is MGHRA and CDR2 is YSYEKL. The CDR3 totals 12 residues. Trimming stripped 5 bases from V and 1 base from J, with 5 bases between. CDR3 region: CASSGYNYGYTF. Written as DNA, the CDR3 is TGCGCCAGCAGCGGATATAACTATGGCTACACCTTC.

The gene calls are TRBV5-5 and TRBJ2-7; 7 bases align to TRBD1. Losses at the gene ends were 4 bases for V and 7 bases for J; bases not matched to a gene: 14. CDR3 size: 15 residues. CDR1 and CDR2 from the germline V gene are SGHKS and YYEKEE (reference sequence). As DNA, the CDR3 is TGTGCCAGCAGCCGGGACAGTGCTATGGGGAGAGAGCAGTACTTC. Translation: CASSRDSAMGREQYF.

V and J are TRBV2 and TRBJ1-6; TRBD1 might be the D (5 bases). V was pared by 7 bases and J by 6 bases, with 10 bases between. The CDR3 contains 13 residues. Germline CDR1 SNHLY, CDR2 FYNNEI. CDR3 DNA sequence: TGTGCCAGCACAGGGACCGGTAATTCACCCCTCCACTTT. Amino acids: CASTGTGNSPLHF.

V usage is TRBV2 and J usage is TRBJ2-6; no clear D gene. This CDR3 has 15 residues. V gave up 3 bases and J gave up 4 bases, with 10 bases separating them. CDR1 and CDR2 from the germline V gene are SNHLY and FYNNEI. For the CDR3, the DNA is TGTGCCAGCAGTGATGACGGTCCCGGGGCCAACGTCCTGACTTTC. This codes for CASSDDGPGANVLTF.

The chain combines TRBV6-6 with TRBJ1-1; unclear D gene. CDR1 and CDR2 (germline): MNHNY, SVGAGI (reference sequence). The ends were cut back, 0 bases at V and 0 bases at J, with 2 bases in the middle. CDR3 length equals 13 residues. The CDR3 loop reads CASSYSVNTEAFF. The CDR3 nucleotides are TGTGCCAGCAGTTACTCGGTGAACACTGAAGCTTTCTTT.

Here the CDR3 reads CASRAGLAKNIQYF. In DNA, the CDR3 is TGTGCCAGCAGGGCAGGGTTAGCCAAAAACATTCAGTACTTC. V is TRBV7-2 and J is TRBJ2-4, with a weak D call TRBD1 (5 bases). The germline CDR1 and CDR2 sequences are SGHTA and FQGNSA. The CDR3 has 14 amino acids. Deletions cut 6 bases from V and 0 bases from J, with 9 bases between.

This sequence joins TRBV20-1 and TRBJ1-2, with D unclear. Germline-derived CDR1 and CDR2 are DFQATT and SNEGSKA (reference sequence). The germline V and J ends were trimmed by 6 bases and 4 bases, with 9 bases remaining between them. The CDR3 runs to 11 residues. The DNA of the CDR3 is TGCAGTGCCCTTCCATCCTATGGCTACACCTTC. Its translation: CSALPSYGYTF.

DNA for the CDR3: TGTGCCATCAGTGAGGGCCGACTAGCGGGATGGTACTTC. It specifies CAISEGRLAGWYF. This rearrangement joins TRBV10-3 to TRBJ2-7, with 11 bases lining up with TRBD2. Germline CDR1 ENHRY, CDR2 SYGVKD. Trimming took 2 bases from V and 12 from J; bases not matched to a gene: 6. This CDR3 is built from 13 residues.

The CDR3 sequence is CASSTEHRYGNQPQHF. The CDR3 bases are TGTGCCAGTAGTACAGAACACAGGTATGGCAATCAGCCCCAGCATTTT. The V and J genes are TRBV19 and TRBJ1-5; possibly TRBD1 for D (5 bases). V was shortened by 4 bases and J by 2 bases, with 15 bases between the two germline ends. This CDR3 region has 16 residues. Per germline, CDR1 LNHDA and CDR2 SQIVND (reference sequence).

The chain links TRBV2 to TRBJ1-6; possible D gene TRBD1, 5 bases. This CDR3 is 14 amino acids long. The germline V gene encodes CDR1 SNHLY and CDR2 FYNNEI. The ends were cut back, 6 bases at V and 6 bases at J, with 12 bases in the middle. For the CDR3, the DNA is TGTGCCAGCAGGCCAGCGGGGCCTAATTCACCCCTCCACTTT. Its protein product is CASRPAGPNSPLHF.

This clone came up a few times. V usage is TRBV29-1 and J usage is TRBJ1-5, with D unclear. The CDR3 length is 13 residues. Trimming pared 4 bases from V and 0 bases from J, leaving 7 bases between. The V gene's germline CDR1 is SQVTM and CDR2 ANQGSEA. The CDR3 loop is CSVGANSNQPQHF. CDR3 sequence (DNA): TGCAGCGTTGGTGCAAATAGCAATCAGCCCCAGCATTTT.

The V gene is TRBV15, the J gene TRBJ1-5; D is ambiguous. Germline CDR1 reads LNHNV; CDR2 reads YYDKDF (reference sequence). Trimming pared 2 bases from V and 4 bases from J, leaving 15 bases between. This CDR3 has 16 residues. CDR3 sequence (DNA): TGTGCCACCAGCAGACCAGCGGGGAGCGGAAATCAGCCCCAGCATTTT. Translation gives CATSRPAGSGNQPQHF.

The DNA for the CDR3 is TGTGCCAGCAGCGTAGCTCCCACCCCGGGGGCCGGGGAGCTGTTTTTT. Residues: CASSVAPTPGAGELFF. The rearrangement uses TRBV9 and TRBJ2-2, with a tentative D call TRBD2 (6 bases). The CDR3 loop spans 16 amino acids. The germline V gene has CDR1 SGDLS and CDR2 YYNGEE. V dropped 0 bases and J dropped 6 bases, with 15 bases sitting between them.